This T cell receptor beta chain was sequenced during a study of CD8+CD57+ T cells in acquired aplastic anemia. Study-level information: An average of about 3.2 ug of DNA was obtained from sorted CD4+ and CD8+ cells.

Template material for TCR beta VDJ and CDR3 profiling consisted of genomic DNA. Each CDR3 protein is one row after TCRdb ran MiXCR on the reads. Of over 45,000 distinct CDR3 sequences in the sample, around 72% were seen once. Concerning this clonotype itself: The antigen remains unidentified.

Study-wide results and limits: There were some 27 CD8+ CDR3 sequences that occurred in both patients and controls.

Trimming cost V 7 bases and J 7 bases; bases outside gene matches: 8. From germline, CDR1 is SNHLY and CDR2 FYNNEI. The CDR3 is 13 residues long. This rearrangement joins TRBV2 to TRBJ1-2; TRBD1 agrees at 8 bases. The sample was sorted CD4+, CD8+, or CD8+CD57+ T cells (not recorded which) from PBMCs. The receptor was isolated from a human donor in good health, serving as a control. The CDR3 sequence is CASTGDRGVGYTF. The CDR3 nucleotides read TGTGCCAGCACCGGAGACAGGGGTGTTGGCTACACCTTC.